This T cell receptor beta chain appears in the sequencing data of a study of T cell responses to AZD1222 COVID-19 vaccine. General study results and limits: In all cases, repertoires were sampled only after the peak T cell response. Reportedly, nearly half the spike-specific TCRs target unmutated variant regions. Following two doses of AZD1222, Spike-specific TCR breadth and depth rose.

Only one count was recorded for this clone. Its antigen is not known. TCRdb's copy holds only in-frame clones and misses some; the assay was immunoSEQ multiplex PCR. This table holds 100,000 to 120,000 clones, roughly 90% found once. Trimming cost V 2 bases and J 9 bases, with 11 bases left between them. The CDR3 loop spans 11 amino acids. Germline CDR1 GTSNPN, CDR2 SVGIG (reference sequence). The chain carries TRBV30 and TRBJ2-7; D might be TRBD1 (5 bases). The sequencing used peripheral blood, collected on day 0 of MenACWY control vaccination. This clonotype was obtained from an adult in good health. The CDR3 loop reads CAWSPRVVQYF. The CDR3 DNA is TGTGCCTGGAGTCCCAGGGTTGTGCAGTACTTC.